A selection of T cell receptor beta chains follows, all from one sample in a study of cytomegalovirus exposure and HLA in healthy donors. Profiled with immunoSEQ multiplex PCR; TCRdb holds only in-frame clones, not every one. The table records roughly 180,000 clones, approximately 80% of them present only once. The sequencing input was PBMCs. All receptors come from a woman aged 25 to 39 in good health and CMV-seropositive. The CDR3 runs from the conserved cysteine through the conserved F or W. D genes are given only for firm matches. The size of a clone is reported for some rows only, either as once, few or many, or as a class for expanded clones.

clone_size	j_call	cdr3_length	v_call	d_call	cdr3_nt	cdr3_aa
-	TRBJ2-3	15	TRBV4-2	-	TGTGCCAGCAGCCAAGATCGGGAGTTTACAGATACGCAGTATTTT	CASSQDREFTDTQYF
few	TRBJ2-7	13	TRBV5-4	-	TGTGCCAGCAGCTTGTCGTCTAGGAACGAGCAGTACTTC	CASSLSSRNEQYF
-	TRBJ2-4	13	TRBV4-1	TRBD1	TGCGCCAGCAGCCTAAGACAGGGAAACATTCAGTACTTC	CASSLRQGNIQYF
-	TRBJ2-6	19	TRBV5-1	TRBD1	TGCGCCAGCAGCTTCGTCGGACAGGGCAAACTTGGAGGGGCCAACGTCCTGACTTTC	CASSFVGQGKLGGANVLTF
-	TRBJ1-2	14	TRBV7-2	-	TGTGCCAGCAGCTTAGCGGGCAGGTACTATGGCTACACCTTC	CASSLAGRYYGYTF
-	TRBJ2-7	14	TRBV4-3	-	TGCGCCAGCAGCCAGACTAGGGGCCCCTACGAGCAGTACTTC	CASSQTRGPYEQYF
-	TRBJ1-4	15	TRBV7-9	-	TGTGCCAGCACCCCAATTCGGTCAACTAATGAAAAACTGTTTTTT	CASTPIRSTNEKLFF
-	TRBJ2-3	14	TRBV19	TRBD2	TGTGCCAGTAGTAATAGGGACTACACAGATACGCAGTATTTT	CASSNRDYTDTQYF
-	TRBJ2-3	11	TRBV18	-	TGTGCCAGCTCACCGGGCGATACGCAGTATTTT	CASSPGDTQYF
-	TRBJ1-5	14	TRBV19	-	TGTGCCAGCGGGTTTCCGGGGTACAATCAGCCCCAGCATTTT	CASGFPGYNQPQHF
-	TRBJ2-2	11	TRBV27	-	TGTGCCACCTCGAACACCGGGGAGCTGTTTTTT	CATSNTGELFF
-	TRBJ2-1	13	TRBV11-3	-	TGTGCCAGCAGCTTAGTGGGAGTGAGTGAGCAGTTCTTC	CASSLVGVSEQFF
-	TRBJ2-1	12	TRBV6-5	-	TGTGCCAGCAGCCGGTCCCGTCATGAGCAGTTCTTC	CASSRSRHEQFF
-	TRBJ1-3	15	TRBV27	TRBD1	TGTGCCAGCAGTGCCCAGGGGGCGTCTGGAAACACCATATATTTT	CASSAQGASGNTIYF
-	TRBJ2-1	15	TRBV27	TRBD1	TGTGCCAGCAGTTTCAGGGGGCGCCGGGACAATGAGCAGTTCTTC	CASSFRGRRDNEQFF
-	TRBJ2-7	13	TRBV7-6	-	TGTGCCAGCAGCTTAGACCACACCTACGAGCAGTACTTC	CASSLDHTYEQYF
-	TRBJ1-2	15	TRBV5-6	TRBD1	TGTGCCAGCAGCTTCGCGGGACAGGGGGAAGCTGGCTACACCTTC	CASSFAGQGEAGYTF
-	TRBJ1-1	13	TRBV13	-	TGTGCCAGCAGCTTCAATATGCAGGGGAAAGCTTTCTTT	CASSFNMQGKAFF
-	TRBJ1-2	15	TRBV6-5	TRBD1	TGTGCCAGCAGCCAACGACAGGGGGCGCATTATGGCTACACCTTC	CASSQRQGAHYGYTF
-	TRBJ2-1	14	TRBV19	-	TGTGCCAGTAGTATGGCGGCTTCCTACAATGAGCAGTTCTTC	CASSMAASYNEQFF
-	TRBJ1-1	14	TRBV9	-	TGTGCCAGCAGCGTAGATGGGAGGTCTTATGAAGCTTTCTTT	CASSVDGRSYEAFF
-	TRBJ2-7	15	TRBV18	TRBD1	TGTGCCAGCTCACCATTAGCCCAGGGGGACTACGAGCAGTACTTC	CASSPLAQGDYEQYF
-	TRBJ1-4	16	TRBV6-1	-	TGTGCCAGCAGTGAATTGTCGACCCTCGGGAATGAAAAACTGTTTTTT	CASSELSTLGNEKLFF
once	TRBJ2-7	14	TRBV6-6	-	TGTGCCAGCAGTTACTCGAAACTAGTTATCGAGCAGTACTTC	CASSYSKLVIEQYF
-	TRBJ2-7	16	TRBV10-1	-	TGCGCCAGCAGTGACTCTGGAACTAGCATTGCCTACGAGCAGTACTTC	CASSDSGTSIAYEQYF
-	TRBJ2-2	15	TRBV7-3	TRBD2	TGTGCCAGCAGCTTAAAGCGGGACTACACCGGGGAGCTGTTTTTT	CASSLKRDYTGELFF
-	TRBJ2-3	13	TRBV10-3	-	TGTGCCATCAGCCTGACTAGCACAGATACGCAGTATTTT	CAISLTSTDTQYF
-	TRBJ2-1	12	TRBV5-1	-	TGCGCCAGCAGTCAGGGGGGAATTGAGCAGTTCTTC	CASSQGGIEQFF
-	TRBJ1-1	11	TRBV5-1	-	TGCGCCAGCAGCTTGCCAGGGGAAGCTTTCTTT	CASSLPGEAFF
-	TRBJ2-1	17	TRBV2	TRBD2	TGTGCCAGCAGTGATCCCCGACTAGCGGGGGGGCTGGATGAGCAGTTCTTC	CASSDPRLAGGLDEQFF
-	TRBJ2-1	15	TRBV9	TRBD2	TGTGCCAGCAGCGAAGCGGGACCCCCGTACAATGAGCAGTTCTTC	CASSEAGPPYNEQFF
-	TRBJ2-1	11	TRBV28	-	TGTGCCAGCAGAAGACAGGTCCTAGTGTTCTTC	CASRRQVLVFF
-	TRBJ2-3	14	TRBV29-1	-	TGCAGCGTTGAAGATGGAGGGTTCGGGGATACGCAGTATTTT	CSVEDGGFGDTQYF
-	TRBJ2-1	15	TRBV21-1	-	TGTGCCAGCATCCAATTTAGGGGACAGGGCGATGAGCAGTTCTTC	CASIQFRGQGDEQFF
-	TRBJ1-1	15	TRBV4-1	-	TGCGCCAGCAGCCAAGATCCGCCAGGGAGGACTGAAGCTTTCTTT	CASSQDPPGRTEAFF
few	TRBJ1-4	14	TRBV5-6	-	TGTGCCAGCAGCTCGGCGGGGTTTAATGAAAAACTGTTTTTT	CASSSAGFNEKLFF
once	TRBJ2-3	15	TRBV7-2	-	TGTGCCAGCAGCGCCATGACTAGTTTTGGAGATACGCAGTATTTT	CASSAMTSFGDTQYF
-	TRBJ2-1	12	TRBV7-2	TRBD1	TGTGCCAGCAGCTGGGACAGGGTTGAGCAGTTCTTC	CASSWDRVEQFF
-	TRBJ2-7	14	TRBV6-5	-	TGTGCCAGCAGTTGGGGGACATTATCCTACGAGCAGTACTTC	CASSWGTLSYEQYF
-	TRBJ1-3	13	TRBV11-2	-	TGTGCCAGCAGCTTGGGCCTGGAAGACACCATATATTTT	CASSLGLEDTIYF
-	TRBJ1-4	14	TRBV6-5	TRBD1	TGTGCCAGCAGCACAGGACAGGGGAATGAAAAACTGTTTTTT	CASSTGQGNEKLFF
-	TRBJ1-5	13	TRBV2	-	TGTGCCGGCGGAAACCATAGCAATCAGCCCCAGCATTTT	CAGGNHSNQPQHF
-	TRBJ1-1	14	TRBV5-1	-	TGCGCCAGCACATTTAAGGGACAGAACACTGAAGCTTTCTTT	CASTFKGQNTEAFF
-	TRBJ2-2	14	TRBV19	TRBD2	TGTGCCAGTAGTCGAGCGGGGACCACCGGGGAGCTGTTTTTT	CASSRAGTTGELFF
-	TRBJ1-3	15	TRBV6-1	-	TGTGCCAGCAGTGGACACCTAAGCTCTGGAAACACCATATATTTT	CASSGHLSSGNTIYF
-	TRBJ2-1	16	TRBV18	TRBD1	TGTGCCAGCTCACGTGAGATAGGACAGGGCTGGAATGAGCAGTTCTTC	CASSREIGQGWNEQFF
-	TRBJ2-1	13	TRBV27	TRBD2	TGTGCCAGCAGCAGAGCGGGACCGAGTGAGCAGTTCTTC	CASSRAGPSEQFF
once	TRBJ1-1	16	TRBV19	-	TGTGCCAGTCTAAGGGGAACAGGAACGGGTAACACTGAAGCTTTCTTT	CASLRGTGTGNTEAFF
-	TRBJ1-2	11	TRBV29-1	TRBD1	TGCAGCGTGGGACAGGGGCAAGGCTACACCTTC	CSVGQGQGYTF
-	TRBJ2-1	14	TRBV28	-	TGTGCCAGCAGTTTATTACTGAACTACAATGAGCAGTTCTTC	CASSLLLNYNEQFF
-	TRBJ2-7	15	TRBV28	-	TGTGCCAGCACCTACGGTCAAGGGGGCTCCTACGAGCAGTACTTC	CASTYGQGGSYEQYF
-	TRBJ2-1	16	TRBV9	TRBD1	TGTGCCAGCAGCCCGCCTGGGACAGGACTATACAATGAGCAGTTCTTC	CASSPPGTGLYNEQFF
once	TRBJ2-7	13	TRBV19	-	TGTGCCAGTAGTAGGGACAACTCCTACGAGCAGTACTTC	CASSRDNSYEQYF
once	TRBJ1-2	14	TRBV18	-	TGTGCCAGCTCACCACCGACAGTTTCCTATGGCTACACCTTC	CASSPPTVSYGYTF
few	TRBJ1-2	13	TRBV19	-	TGTGCCAGTAGTATAGGGGGCGACTATGGCTACACCTTC	CASSIGGDYGYTF